Shown below are 25 T cell receptor beta chains from a single sample sequenced in a study of identical twins. Via MiXCR, TCRdb re-called the 5' RACE reads, giving one row per CDR3 protein. The sample gives approximately 220,000 distinct CDR3 sequences, 6% to 9% of which show up once; around 1.8% is in the top ten. These data were likewise used in another study, on yellow fever vaccine responses in identical twins.

Input material: memory (CD45RO+) T cells sorted from blood. The receptors derive from a woman between 18 and 29 years old in good health.

This clonotype was recorded a few times. The rearrangement uses TRBV29-1 and TRBJ1-3; D remains unclear. Germline lookup yields CDR1 SQVTM and CDR2 ANQGSEA. This CDR3 is built from 11 residues. V dropped 0 bases and J dropped 4 bases, with 1 base sitting between them. In DNA form, the CDR3 reads TGCAGCGTTGAAGACGGAAACACCATATATTTT. Translation: CSVEDGNTIYF.

This clonotype appeared a few times. The genes are TRBV3-1 and TRBJ2-1; TRBD2 agrees at 10 bases. The CDR3 sequence is 15 residues long. Germline lookup yields CDR1 LGHDT and CDR2 YNNKEL (reference sequence). The J segment lost 9 bases and the V segment lost 6 bases, leaving 11 bases of the junction unmatched. CDR3 sequence reads: CASRGDASGGGEQFF. In DNA form, the CDR3 reads TGTGCCAGCAGGGGAGACGCTAGCGGGGGTGGTGAGCAGTTCTTC.

This clonotype was counted ten times or more. V gene TRBV6-2 or TRBV6-3 combines with J gene TRBJ2-7, with D uncertain. This CDR3 has 12 residues. Germline CDR1 and CDR2: MNHEY and SVGEGT. Trimming removed 7 bases from V and 3 bases from J, with 10 bases in between. CDR3 region: CASMAVGYEQYF. In DNA form, the CDR3 reads TGTGCCAGCATGGCAGTCGGCTACGAGCAGTACTTC.

The table lists this clonotype with many counts. V is TRBV6-2 or TRBV6-3 and J is TRBJ2-7, with TRBD2 identical over 13 bases. Trimming took 6 bases from V and 1 from J; bases not matched to a gene: 9. The germline CDR1 and CDR2 sequences are MNHEY and SVGEGT. This CDR3 contains 17 residues. Here the CDR3 DNA reads TGTGCCAGCAGAAAGGGACTAGCGGGAAAATCATCCTACGAGCAGTACTTC. Translated, it gives CASRKGLAGKSSYEQYF.

The rearrangement joins TRBV6-6 to TRBJ2-1, with 7 bases aligning to TRBD1. This CDR3 is built from 12 residues. Per germline, CDR1 MNHNY and CDR2 SVGAGI (reference sequence). With 2 bases clipped from V and 12 bases from J, the junction kept 4 bases outside the gene matches. CDR3: CASSYTTGPQFF. The DNA for the CDR3 is TGTGCCAGCAGTTACACGACAGGGCCGCAGTTCTTC.

This clonotype was detected ten times or more. V gene TRBV12-3 or TRBV12-4 combines with J gene TRBJ2-5; possible D gene TRBD1, 6 bases. V was trimmed by 5 bases and J by 4 bases, leaving 14 bases between them. The CDR3 covers 14 residues. CDR3 sequence (DNA): TGTGCCAGCAGTCTTATACAGGGAAGAGAGACCCAGTACTTC. This sequence encodes CASSLIQGRETQYF.

There are a few counts of this clonotype. V and J are TRBV7-8 and TRBJ2-5; possibly TRBD1 or TRBD2 for D (6 bases each). V was clipped by 5 bases and J by 4 bases, with 11 bases between them. Germline lookup yields CDR1 SGHVS and CDR2 FQNEAQ. The CDR3 is 13 amino acids. CDR3 amino acids: CASSRGGPETQYF. The CDR3 region has the DNA TGTGCCAGCAGCCGAGGGGGGCCAGAGACCCAGTACTTC.

This clonotype was seen at least ten times. The chain is built from TRBV20-1 and TRBJ2-7; D is unresolved. Germline assignment: CDR1 DFQATT and CDR2 SNEGSKA (reference sequence). This CDR3 has 12 amino acids. Trimming removed 1 base from V and 4 bases from J, with 8 bases in between. DNA for the CDR3: TGCAGTGCTAGAGGCAACTTTTACGAGCAGTACTTC. It is translated as CSARGNFYEQYF.

This clonotype has more than one count but fewer than ten. The chain is built from TRBV2 and TRBJ2-5; D not certain. With 2 bases removed from V and 7 bases from J, the gap between germline ends came to 11 bases. CDR3 size: 13 residues. Germline CDR1 reads SNHLY; CDR2 reads FYNNEI. In nucleotides, the CDR3 is TGTGCCAGCAGTGAAAGCCCTGTACGGACCCAGTACTTC. It codes for CASSESPVRTQYF.

Only a few counts were recorded for this clonotype. The chain employs TRBV20-1 and TRBJ2-5; TRBD1 or TRBD2 may be the D gene (5 bases each). This CDR3 is built from 17 residues. Trimming cost V 0 bases and J 5 bases, with 22 bases left between them. Germline V gene lookup returns CDR1 DFQATT and CDR2 SNEGSKA (reference sequence). CDR3 sequence reads: CSARDLRVGTGRETQYF. The CDR3 nucleotides read TGCAGTGCTAGAGATCTTCGGGTTGGGACGGGGCGGGAGACCCAGTACTTC.

The table lists this clonotype with a few counts. The chain employs TRBV20-1 and TRBJ2-3; maybe TRBD2 (6 bases). V dropped 7 bases and J dropped 4 bases, with 18 bases sitting between them. The CDR3 extends over 14 amino acids. The germline gives CDR1 DFQATT, CDR2 SNEGSKA (reference sequence). DNA of the CDR3: TGCAGTGTCTCGCGGGGACCCATAGCAGATACGCAGTATTTT. This translates into CSVSRGPIADTQYF.

This clonotype was seen many times. This chain joins TRBV28 and TRBJ2-7; no clear D. The germline V gene has CDR1 MDHEN and CDR2 SYDVKM. The germline V and J ends were trimmed by 1 base and 6 bases, with 10 bases remaining between them. The CDR3 is 13 amino acids. DNA for the CDR3: TGTGCCAGCAGTTTATATGTGGATAGCGAGCAGTACTTC. As protein: CASSLYVDSEQYF.

This clonotype occurred a few times. It is unclear where the CDR3 begins or ends on the DNA, so no DNA is shown, and the CDR3 is as TCRdb lists it. The chain employs TRBV12-3 or TRBV12-4 and TRBJ2-5; the table's D call of TRBD2 was not tested on the DNA. The CDR3 spans 16 amino acids, including both terminal residues. CDR3 amino acids: CASSSSGGRGKETQYF.

This clonotype was counted only a few times. The CDR3 loop is CASNPSGATEQFF. DNA of the CDR3: TGCGCCAGCAATCCTAGCGGGGCTACTGAGCAGTTCTTC. This sequence joins TRBV5-1 and TRBJ2-1; 9 bases are a match to TRBD2. The V gene's germline CDR1 is SGHRS and CDR2 YFSETQ. Trimming took 6 bases from V and 9 from J; bases not matched to a gene: 7. This CDR3 region has 13 residues.

This clonotype has a handful of counts. This chain connects TRBV10-3 to TRBJ1-5, with 10 bases identical to TRBD1. The germline V gene has CDR1 ENHRY and CDR2 SYGVKD. The J segment lost 2 bases and the V segment lost 0 bases, leaving 7 bases of the junction unmatched. This CDR3 is built from 18 residues. DNA for the CDR3: TGTGCCATCAGTGAGTCCCCCGGGACAGGGGTTGGCAATCAGCCCCAGCATTTT. It encodes CAISESPGTGVGNQPQHF.

The V and J genes are TRBV20-1 and TRBJ1-2; D gene ambiguous. CDR3 length equals 17 residues. Trimming left V 0 bases short and J 4 bases short, with 21 bases between. Per the germline V gene, CDR1 is DFQATT and CDR2 is SNEGSKA (reference sequence). In DNA form, the CDR3 reads TGCAGTGCTAGAGATGGGTCGAGGGAGACATATAGCTATGGCTACACCTTC. Protein sequence: CSARDGSRETYSYGYTF.

The genes are TRBV20-1 and TRBJ2-2; possibly TRBD2 for D (5 bases). The CDR3 extends over 18 amino acids. CDR1 and CDR2 from the germline V gene are DFQATT and SNEGSKA (reference sequence). V was pared by 0 bases and J by 3 bases, with 20 bases between. The CDR3 here is CSARDNTLTSSDTGELFF. For the CDR3, the DNA is TGCAGTGCTAGAGATAATACCCTCACTAGTTCCGACACCGGGGAGCTGTTTTTT.

In its sample, this clonotype was seen a few times. Given a much more abundant clone one base away, this may be a read error. The J gene is TRBJ1-1, the V gene TRBV29-1; the D gene is possibly TRBD1 (6 bases). CDR1 is SQVTM and CDR2 is ANQGSEA in the germline V gene. This CDR3 contains 13 residues. CDR3 loop: CSASYREGTETFF. In DNA, the CDR3 is TGCAGCGCCTCTTACAGGGAGGGCACTGAAACTTTCTTT.

This clonotype was found many times. J is TRBJ1-3 and V is TRBV7-9; D uncertain. The CDR3 is made up of 15 amino acids. V shed 3 bases and J shed 0 bases, with 9 bases lying between them. CDR1 SEHNR and CDR2 FQNEAQ come from the germline V gene (reference sequence). This CDR3 is CASSFNMDSGNTIYF. In nucleotides, the CDR3 is TGTGCCAGCAGCTTTAACATGGACTCTGGAAACACCATATATTTT.

CDR3: CASSLVLAGEFEQYF. CDR3 in DNA: TGTGCCAGCAGCTTAGTTTTAGCGGGAGAGTTCGAGCAGTACTTC. The rearrangement joins TRBV7-2 to TRBJ2-7, with TRBD2 matching 9 bases. V shed 1 base, J shed 6 bases, and the junction held 7 bases outside the gene matches. Germline CDR1 is SGHTA and CDR2 is FQGNSA. The CDR3 runs 15 residues.

This clonotype has at least ten counts. The chain recombines TRBV20-1 with TRBJ2-3; a possible D gene is TRBD2 (6 bases). This CDR3 region has 17 residues. The germline V and J ends were trimmed by 0 bases and 2 bases, with 18 bases remaining between them. The germline gives CDR1 DFQATT, CDR2 SNEGSKA (reference sequence). DNA for the CDR3: TGCAGTGCTAGAGATCCCGGGACTGGGTTCGACACAGATACGCAGTATTTT. It is translated as CSARDPGTGFDTDTQYF.

The CDR3 bases are TGTGCCATCAGCTCGACTACCCCAGATACGCAGTATTTT. This encodes CAISSTTPDTQYF. The gene calls are TRBV10-3 and TRBJ2-3; D is perhaps TRBD2 (5 bases). This CDR3 contains 13 residues. Trimming shortened V by 6 bases and J by 4 bases, and 11 bases separated the two germline ends. The germline V gene has CDR1 ENHRY and CDR2 SYGVKD.

Remarks on this clonotype: Given a much more abundant clone one base away, this may be a read error. The V gene is TRBV20-1, the J gene TRBJ2-5; D not resolved. The CDR3 covers 14 residues. CDR1 is DFQATT, CDR2 SNEGSKA, per germline (reference sequence). The CDR3 bases are TGCAGTGCTAGAGATCGCCTAGGGAAGAAGACCCCGTACTTC. Encoded protein: CSARDRLGKKTPYF.

There are a few counts of this clonotype. V and J are TRBV6-6 and TRBJ1-2; the match to TRBD1 covers 8 bases. CDR3 size: 11 residues. V trimming: 5 bases; J trimming: 10 bases; junction bases outside the gene matches: 3. CDR1 and CDR2 from the germline V gene are MNHNY and SVGAGI (reference sequence). CDR3 in DNA: TGTGCCAGCAGTACAGGGGGGGACTACACCTTC. As protein: CASSTGGDYTF.

Of note for this clonotype: This may be a read error, as it is one base from a much larger clone. The chain couples TRBV12-3 or TRBV12-4 to TRBJ1-1; D remains unclear. The CDR3 covers 14 residues. V was trimmed by 5 bases and J by 5 bases, leaving 15 bases between them. The CDR3 DNA follows: TGTGCCAGCAGTGCCGGAGGCCGCGTAACTGAAGCTTTCTTT. It encodes CASSAGGRVTEAFF.